The 14 T cell receptor beta chains below all came from one sample that was sequenced in a study of shared clonotypes between healthy human individuals. TCRdb's table, derived via immunoSEQ multiplex PCR, lists solely in-frame clones and lacks some. The repertoire consists of roughly 2.2 million clones, with over 90% occurring once and the leading ten covering about 0.39%. Sequenced sample: naive CD4+ T cells from PBMCs. Described subset: CD45RA+ positively selected. The origin of the receptors is a man aged 18 to 29 in good health. Some clones in this sample may be carry-over from other donors' samples.

The chain combines TRBV5-1 with TRBJ2-3, with 7 bases matching TRBD2. Trimming cost V 4 bases and J 7 bases; bases outside gene matches: 9. The CDR3 runs 14 residues. Germline V gene lookup returns CDR1 SGHRS and CDR2 YFSETQ. CDR3 coding DNA: TGCGCCAGCAGCCTGATCCCGGGAGGAAATACGCAGTATTTT. Encoded protein: CASSLIPGGNTQYF.

CDR3 sequence reads: CASSPRGDRGSSGRLETQYF. DNA for the CDR3: TGCGCCAGCAGCCCACGCGGGGACAGGGGGTCCAGCGGGAGGCTGGAGACCCAGTACTTC. This chain connects TRBV4-1 to TRBJ2-5, with TRBD1 matching over 11 bases. Germline CDR1 is MGHRA and CDR2 is YSYEKL. This CDR3 is 20 amino acids long. After removal of 4 bases from V and 5 bases from J, the junction contained 21 bases not matched to a gene.

The J gene is TRBJ2-2, the V gene TRBV19; possible D gene TRBD2, 5 bases. V was shortened by 3 bases and J by 3 bases, with 11 bases between the two germline ends. The CDR3 consists of 15 residues. In germline, CDR1 is LNHDA, CDR2 SQIVND (reference sequence). CDR3 bases: TGTGCCAGTAGTATTATGCGGGTTGACACCGGGGAGCTGTTTTTT. It encodes CASSIMRVDTGELFF. Complete variable domain (other parts from reference TRBV19 and TRBJ2-2): DGGITQSPKYLFRKEGQNVTLSCEQNLNHDAMYWYRQDPGQGLRLIYYSQIVNDFQKGDIAEGYSVSREKKESFPLTVTSAQKNPTAFYLCASSIMRVDTGELFFGEGSRLTVL.

The chain recombines TRBV28 with TRBJ2-4, with 7 nucleotides matching TRBD2. The germline CDR1 and CDR2 sequences are MDHEN and SYDVKM. Trimming removed 2 bases from V and 6 bases from J; junction bases left unmatched: 4. This CDR3 spans 14 amino acids. The DNA of the CDR3 is TGTGCCAGCAGTTTAGGCGGGAGTGGAAACATTCAGTACTTC. Translating gives CASSLGGSGNIQYF.

This chain joins TRBV28 and TRBJ2-1; TRBD1 aligns across 9 bases. The CDR3 runs to 18 residues. From germline, CDR1 is MDHEN and CDR2 SYDVKM. The J segment lost 7 bases and the V segment lost 3 bases, leaving 16 bases of the junction unmatched. CDR3 residues: CASSFYGLRDRARNEQFF. For the CDR3, the DNA is TGTGCCAGCAGTTTTTATGGGTTGCGGGACAGGGCAAGAAATGAGCAGTTCTTC.

The gene calls are TRBV7-2 and TRBJ1-5, with D possibly TRBD1 on 5 matching bases. Germline CDR1 reads SGHTA; CDR2 reads FQGNSA. This CDR3 is 14 amino acids long. The ends were cut back, 7 bases at V and 0 bases at J, with 10 bases in the middle. CDR3 in amino acids: CASNQGYSNQPQHF. CDR3 sequence (DNA): TGTGCCAGCAACCAGGGCTATAGCAATCAGCCCCAGCATTTT.

The chain joins TRBV6-5 to TRBJ2-7, with 12 nucleotides matching TRBD1. Germline-derived CDR1 and CDR2 are MNHEY and SVGAGI. The trim removed 8 bases at V and 7 bases at J, leaving 12 bases unmatched. The CDR3 is 15 residues long. The CDR3 region is CASWGGTGGSWEQYF. In nucleotides, the CDR3 is TGTGCCAGCTGGGGGGGGACAGGGGGCAGTTGGGAGCAGTACTTC.

The chain couples TRBV6-1 to TRBJ2-5, with D perhaps given as TRBD1 or TRBD2 (5 bases each). The CDR3 is 14 amino acids. Germline values: CDR1 MNHNS, CDR2 SASEGT. Trimming took 3 bases from V and 5 from J, leaving 13 bases between them. Written as DNA, the CDR3 is TGTGCCAGCAGTGACAGGGAGAAGGGCGAGACCCAGTACTTC. Translating gives CASSDREKGETQYF.

The rearrangement links TRBV18 to TRBJ2-1, with TRBD2 matching 7 bases. Germline CDR1 is KGHSH and CDR2 is LQKENI. The CDR3 extends over 16 amino acids. V was clipped by 2 bases and J by 6 bases; unmatched bases: 10. CDR3 bases: TGTGCCAGCTCACCATGGTTGAGCGGGATCCCCAATGAGCAGTTCTTC. Translated: CASSPWLSGIPNEQFF. Full variable domain (outside the CDR3, taken from reference TRBV18 and TRBJ2-1): NAGVMQNPRHLVRRRGQEARLRCSPMKGHSHVYWYRQLPEEGLKFMVYLQKENIIDESGMPKERFSAEFPKEGPSILRIQQVVRGDSAAYFCASSPWLSGIPNEQFFGPGTRLTVL.

The J gene is TRBJ2-7, the V gene TRBV18; no definite D call. CDR3 length: 13 amino acids. The V and J ends lost 4 bases and 2 bases respectively, with 9 bases between them. The V gene's germline CDR1 is KGHSH and CDR2 LQKENI. CDR3 region: CASSLDPPYEQYF. The CDR3 coding sequence is TGTGCCAGCTCACTCGACCCTCCCTACGAGCAGTACTTC.

This clone was seen only a few times. The rearrangement joins TRBV7-9 to TRBJ2-5, with a possible D match to TRBD2 (6 bases). CDR1 is SEHNR, CDR2 FQNEAQ, per germline (reference sequence). V was cut by 2 bases and J by 2 bases, with 18 bases left in between. The CDR3 runs to 17 residues. The DNA of the CDR3 is TGTGCCAGCAGCTTAACCCCTGGGCAGGGAGGACAAGAGACCCAGTACTTC. As protein: CASSLTPGQGGQETQYF.

The CDR3 reads CASTITGEAFF. CDR3 nucleotides: TGTGCCAGCACCATAACCGGTGAAGCTTTCTTT. The rearrangement joins TRBV28 to TRBJ1-1; D ambiguous. Per germline, CDR1 MDHEN and CDR2 SYDVKM. The CDR3 is 11 amino acids. V gave up 7 bases and J gave up 7 bases, with 10 bases separating them.

This clone occurred a few times. This chain uses TRBV7-7 with TRBJ1-5; no reliable D call. Per the germline V gene, CDR1 is SSHAT and CDR2 is FNYEAQ (reference sequence). There are 13 residues in the CDR3. With 5 bases removed from V and 9 bases from J, the gap between germline ends came to 14 bases. The CDR3 DNA follows: TGTGCCAGCAGCCTGACGTTGGATTCGCCCCAGCATTTT. This codes for CASSLTLDSPQHF.

The J gene is TRBJ2-7, the V gene TRBV28; a possible D gene is TRBD1 (6 bases). The CDR3 is made up of 16 amino acids. Trimming took 5 bases from V and 0 from J, leaving 17 bases between them. Germline values: CDR1 MDHEN, CDR2 SYDVKM. CDR3 sequence reads: CASSADRTALSYEQYF. DNA of the CDR3: TGTGCCAGCAGTGCCGACAGGACCGCCCTCTCCTACGAGCAGTACTTC.